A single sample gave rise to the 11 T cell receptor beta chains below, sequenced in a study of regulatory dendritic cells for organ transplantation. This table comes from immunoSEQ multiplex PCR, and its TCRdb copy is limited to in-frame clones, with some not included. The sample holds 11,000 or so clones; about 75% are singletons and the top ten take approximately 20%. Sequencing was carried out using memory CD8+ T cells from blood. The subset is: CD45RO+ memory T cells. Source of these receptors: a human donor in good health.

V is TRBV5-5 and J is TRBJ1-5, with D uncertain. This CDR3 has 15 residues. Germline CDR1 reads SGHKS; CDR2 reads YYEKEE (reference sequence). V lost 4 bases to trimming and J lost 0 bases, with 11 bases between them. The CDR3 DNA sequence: TGTGCCAGCAGCGCCCTTCGGGGTAGCAATCAGCCCCAGCATTTT. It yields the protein CASSALRGSNQPQHF.

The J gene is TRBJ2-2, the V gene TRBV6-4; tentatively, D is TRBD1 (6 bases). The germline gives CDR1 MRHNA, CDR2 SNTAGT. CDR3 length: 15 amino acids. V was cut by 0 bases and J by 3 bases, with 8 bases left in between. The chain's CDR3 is CASSDSTGDTGELFF. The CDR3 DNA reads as TGTGCCAGCAGTGACTCGACAGGAGACACCGGGGAGCTGTTTTTT.

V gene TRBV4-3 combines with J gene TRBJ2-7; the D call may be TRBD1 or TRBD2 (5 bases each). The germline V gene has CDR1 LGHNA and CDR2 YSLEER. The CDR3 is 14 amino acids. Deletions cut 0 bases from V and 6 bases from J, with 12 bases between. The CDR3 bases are TGCGCCAGCAGCCAAGAACCCAGGGAGAGCGAGCAGTACTTC. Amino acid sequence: CASSQEPRESEQYF.

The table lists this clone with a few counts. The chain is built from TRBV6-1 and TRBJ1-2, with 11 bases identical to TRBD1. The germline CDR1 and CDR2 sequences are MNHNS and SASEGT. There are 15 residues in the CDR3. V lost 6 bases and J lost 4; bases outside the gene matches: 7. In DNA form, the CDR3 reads TGTGCCAGCAGCGAGGGGACAGGGGGGATCTATGGCTACACCTTC. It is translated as CASSEGTGGIYGYTF.

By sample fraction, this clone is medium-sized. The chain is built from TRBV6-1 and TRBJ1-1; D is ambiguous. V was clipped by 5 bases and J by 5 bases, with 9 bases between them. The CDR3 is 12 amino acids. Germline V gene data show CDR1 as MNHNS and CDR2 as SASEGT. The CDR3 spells CASSIGETEAFF. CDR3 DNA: TGTGCCAGCAGTATTGGGGAAACTGAAGCTTTCTTT.

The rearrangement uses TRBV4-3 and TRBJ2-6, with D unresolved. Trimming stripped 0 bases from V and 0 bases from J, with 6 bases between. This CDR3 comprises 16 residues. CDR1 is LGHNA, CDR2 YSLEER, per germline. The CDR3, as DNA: TGCGCCAGCAGCCAAGAAATCAGCTCTGGGGCCAACGTCCTGACTTTC. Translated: CASSQEISSGANVLTF.

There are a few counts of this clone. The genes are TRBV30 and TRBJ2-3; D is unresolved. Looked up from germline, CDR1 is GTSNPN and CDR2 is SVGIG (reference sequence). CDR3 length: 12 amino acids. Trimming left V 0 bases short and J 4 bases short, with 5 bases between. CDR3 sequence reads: CAWSVPPDTQYF. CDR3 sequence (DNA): TGTGCCTGGAGTGTACCCCCAGATACGCAGTATTTT.

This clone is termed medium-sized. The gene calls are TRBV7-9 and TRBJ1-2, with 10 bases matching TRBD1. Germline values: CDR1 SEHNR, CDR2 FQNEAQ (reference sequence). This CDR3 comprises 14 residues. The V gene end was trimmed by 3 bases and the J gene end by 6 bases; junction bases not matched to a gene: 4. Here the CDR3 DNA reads TGTGCCAGCAGCTTCCCGACAGGGGGCAATGGCTACACCTTC. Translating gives CASSFPTGGNGYTF.

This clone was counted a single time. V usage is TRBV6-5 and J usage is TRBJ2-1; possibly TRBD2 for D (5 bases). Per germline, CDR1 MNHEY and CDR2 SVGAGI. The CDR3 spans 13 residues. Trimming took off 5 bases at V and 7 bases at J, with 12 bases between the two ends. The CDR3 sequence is CASSLGLANEQFF. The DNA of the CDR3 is TGTGCCAGCAGTCTCGGACTTGCTAATGAGCAGTTCTTC.

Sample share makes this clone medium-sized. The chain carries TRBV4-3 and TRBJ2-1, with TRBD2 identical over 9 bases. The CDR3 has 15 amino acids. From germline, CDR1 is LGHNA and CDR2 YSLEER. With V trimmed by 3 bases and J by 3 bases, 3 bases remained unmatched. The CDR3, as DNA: TGCGCCAGCAGCCAGTTAGCGGGGGACTACAATGAGCAGTTCTTC. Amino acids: CASSQLAGDYNEQFF.

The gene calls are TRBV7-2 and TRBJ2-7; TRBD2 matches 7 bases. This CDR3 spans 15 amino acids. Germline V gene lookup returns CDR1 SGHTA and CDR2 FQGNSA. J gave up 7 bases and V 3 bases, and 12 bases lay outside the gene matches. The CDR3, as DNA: TGTGCCAGCAGCTTTAGAATACGAGCGGGAAATGAGCAGTACTTC. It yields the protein CASSFRIRAGNEQYF.